A single sample is the source of the 18 T cell receptor beta chains below, sequenced in a study of shared clonotypes between healthy human individuals. This table comes from immunoSEQ multiplex PCR, and its TCRdb copy is limited to in-frame clones, with some not included. The sample lists some 800,000 clones; almost 95% were seen once. Cells designated naive CD8 were CD45RO-negative and were positively selected for CCR7, with terminally differentiated effector memory CD45RA+ cells excluded. The sample taken for sequencing was naive CD8+ T cells sorted from blood. These receptors all stem from a man aged 30 to 39 in good health.

The V and J genes are TRBV29-1 and TRBJ2-7; 9 nucleotides agree with TRBD2. V shed 6 bases and J 1 base; nucleotides not matched to a gene: 4. CDR3 size: 13 residues. In germline, CDR1 is SQVTM, CDR2 ANQGSEA. The CDR3 nucleotides read TGCAGCGTCCTGACTAGCGGTTCCTACGAGCAGTACTTC. As protein: CSVLTSGSYEQYF.

The rearrangement links TRBV7-9 to TRBJ2-7, with 7 bases that match TRBD2. The germline V gene encodes CDR1 SEHNR and CDR2 FQNEAQ (reference sequence). The V gene end was trimmed by 6 bases and the J gene end by 4 bases; junction bases not matched to a gene: 9. The CDR3 runs 14 residues. CDR3 region: CASRDGLAEYEQYF. DNA of the CDR3: TGTGCCAGCAGGGACGGGCTAGCGGAGTACGAGCAGTACTTC.

This chain uses TRBV10-3 with TRBJ2-3; TRBD2 matches 8 bases. V dropped 8 bases and J dropped 6; count of bases not matched to a gene: 13. CDR1 and CDR2 from the germline V gene are ENHRY and SYGVKD. This CDR3 spans 15 amino acids. The CDR3 protein is CAISGKAGEKDTQYF. The CDR3 bases are TGTGCCATCTCAGGAAAAGCGGGAGAGAAGGATACGCAGTATTTT.

This clone was observed once. The chain has TRBV9 and TRBJ2-2; 9 bases match TRBD1. This CDR3 has 14 residues. Germline loops: CDR1 SGDLS, CDR2 YYNGEE. The V and J ends lost 5 bases and 6 bases, in that order; junction bases with no gene match: 5. The CDR3 nucleotides read TGTGCCAGCAGTACAGGGGGCAGGGCCGGGGAGCTGTTTTTT. Translating it yields CASSTGGRAGELFF. The complete variable domain, with remaining parts taken from reference TRBV9 and TRBJ2-2, reads DSGVTQTPKHLITATGQRVTLRCSPRSGDLSVYWYQQSLDQGLQFLIQYYNGEERAKGNILERFSAQQFPDLHSELNLSSLELGDSALYFCASSTGGRAGELFFGEGSRLTVL.

V gene TRBV19 combines with J gene TRBJ1-2; TRBD1 matches 10 bases. Germline V gene data show CDR1 as LNHDA and CDR2 as SQIVND (reference sequence). The V gene end was trimmed by 3 bases and the J gene end by 5 bases; junction bases not matched to a gene: 3. The CDR3 contains 14 residues. CDR3 DNA: TGTGCCAGTAGTATTGGGACAGGGGTTTATGGCTACACCTTC. It encodes CASSIGTGVYGYTF.

This chain connects TRBV7-8 to TRBJ2-7; TRBD1 aligns across 8 bases. Germline lookup yields CDR1 SGHVS and CDR2 FQNEAQ. Trimming removed 4 bases from V and 0 bases from J; junction bases left unmatched: 11. CDR3 length equals 17 residues. The CDR3 DNA reads as TGTGCCAGCAGCTCCCCAGCCCAGGGGGCCTTCTCCTACGAGCAGTACTTC. Translation gives CASSSPAQGAFSYEQYF.

The table lists this clone with a count of one. The rearrangement uses TRBV7-8 and TRBJ2-7; TRBD2 matches 7 bases. CDR3 length: 16 residues. With V trimmed by 0 bases and J by 0 bases, 5 bases remained unmatched. Germline V gene lookup returns CDR1 SGHVS and CDR2 FQNEAQ. The CDR3 DNA is TGTGCCAGCAGCTTAGCGGCTAGCGGTGGCTCCTACGAGCAGTACTTC. Encoded protein: CASSLAASGGSYEQYF.

This clone was picked up a small number of times. The V gene is TRBV21-1, the J gene TRBJ1-5. TRBV21-1 is a listed pseudogene. The CDR3 has 16 amino acids. The CDR3 sequence: CASSKALGRFNQPQHF. DNA for the CDR3: TGTGCCAGCAGCAAAGCGCTAGGTCGGTTCAATCAGCCCCAGCATTTT.

This chain uses TRBV7-6 with TRBJ2-1; the D gene is possibly TRBD2 (6 bases). Germline assignment: CDR1 SGHVS and CDR2 FNYEAQ. The V and J ends lost 2 bases and 4 bases respectively, with 18 bases between them. The CDR3 length is 17 residues. The CDR3: CASSLWSAAGRYNEQFF. In nucleotides, the CDR3 is TGTGCCAGCAGCTTATGGTCTGCGGCAGGGAGGTACAATGAGCAGTTCTTC.

The chain recombines TRBV29-1 with TRBJ2-1; D is ambiguous. The CDR3 extends over 12 amino acids. V was trimmed by 4 bases and J by 1 base, leaving 5 bases between them. CDR1 and CDR2 (germline): SQVTM, ANQGSEA. The CDR3, as DNA: TGCAGCGTTGTGACTTCCTACAATGAGCAGTTCTTC. Translation: CSVVTSYNEQFF.

The chain joins TRBV28 to TRBJ2-2, with a weak D call TRBD1 (6 bases). V gave up 3 bases and J gave up 2 bases, with 16 bases separating them. The CDR3 spans 17 residues. Germline CDR1 is MDHEN and CDR2 is SYDVKM. The CDR3 DNA reads TGTGCCAGCAGTTTCCAGACAGGATATTCTAACACCGGGGAGCTGTTTTTT. As protein: CASSFQTGYSNTGELFF.

The genes are TRBV10-3 and TRBJ2-3; no firm D call. V lost 2 bases, J lost 3 bases, and 3 bases lay in between. The CDR3 has 12 residues. The germline V gene has CDR1 ENHRY and CDR2 SYGVKD. The CDR3 protein is CAISEETDTQYF. CDR3 nucleotide sequence: TGTGCCATCAGTGAGGAGACAGATACGCAGTATTTT.

The chain joins TRBV27 to TRBJ2-4, with 8 positions matching TRBD1. The CDR3 extends over 15 amino acids. With V trimmed by 5 bases and J by 7 bases, 10 bases remained unmatched. Germline V gene lookup returns CDR1 MNHEY and CDR2 SMNVEV (reference sequence). CDR3 sequence (DNA): TGTGCCAGCAGTCCCATCGACAGGGGTGTTAACATTCAGTACTTC. Encoded protein: CASSPIDRGVNIQYF.

The chain recombines TRBV27 with TRBJ1-5, with D perhaps matching TRBD1 (6 bases). Trimming cost V 5 bases and J 2 bases, with 13 bases left between them. The germline CDR1 and CDR2 sequences are MNHEY and SMNVEV (reference sequence). The CDR3 sequence is 15 residues long. The CDR3 DNA follows: TGTGCCAGCAGTCTCACAGGGTACGGCAATCAGCCCCAGCATTTT. This sequence encodes CASSLTGYGNQPQHF.

The V and J genes are TRBV9 and TRBJ1-2; the match to TRBD1 covers 9 bases. J was trimmed by 2 bases and V by 2 bases; bases with no gene match: 1. The germline gives CDR1 SGDLS, CDR2 YYNGEE. The CDR3 loop spans 14 amino acids. The CDR3 DNA sequence: TGTGCCAGCAGCGTTGACAGGGGGAACTATGGCTACACCTTC. Translating gives CASSVDRGNYGYTF.

V usage is TRBV13 and J usage is TRBJ1-3; D remains ambiguous. This CDR3 is built from 15 residues. The germline V gene encodes CDR1 PRHDT and CDR2 FYEKMQ (reference sequence). V was cut by 5 bases and J by 1 base, with 12 bases left in between. The CDR3 DNA reads TGTGCCAGCAGCCCGTCCTTGGGGTCTGGAAACACCATATATTTT. Its protein is CASSPSLGSGNTIYF.

In its sample, this clone was seen once. This sample also contains other DNA sequences that code for the same CDR3. The chain uses TRBV28 and TRBJ1-1; a possible D gene is TRBD1 (5 bases). The germline V gene has CDR1 MDHEN and CDR2 SYDVKM. The CDR3 has 14 residues. V lost 3 bases, J lost 1 base, and 9 bases lay in between. As DNA, the CDR3 is TGTGCCAGCAGTTTTCCAGGACAGAACACTGAAGCTTTCTTT. It yields the protein CASSFPGQNTEAFF.

V usage is TRBV4-3 and J usage is TRBJ2-1, with D possibly TRBD2 on 6 matching bases. Trimming took 1 base from V and 6 from J, leaving 13 bases between them. The length of the CDR3 is 15 residues. CDR1 is LGHNA and CDR2 is YSLEER in the germline V gene. The CDR3 DNA reads TGCGCCAGCAGCCAAGGTCGGGGGAGGAGCAATGAGCAGTTCTTC. The encoded protein is CASSQGRGRSNEQFF.